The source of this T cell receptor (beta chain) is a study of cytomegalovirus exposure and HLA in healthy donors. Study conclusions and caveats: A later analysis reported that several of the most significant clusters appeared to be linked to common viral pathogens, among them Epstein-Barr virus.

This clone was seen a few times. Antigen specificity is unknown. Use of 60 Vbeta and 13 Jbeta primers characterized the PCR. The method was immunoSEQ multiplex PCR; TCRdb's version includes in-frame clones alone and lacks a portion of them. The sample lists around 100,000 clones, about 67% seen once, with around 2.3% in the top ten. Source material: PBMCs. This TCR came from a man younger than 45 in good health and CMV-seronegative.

Here the CDR3 reads CASSQGIHELSGANVLTF. The CDR3 nucleotides read TGCGCCAGCAGCCAAGGAATTCACGAGCTCTCCGGGGCCAACGTCCTGACTTTC. The chain joins TRBV4-1 to TRBJ2-6; D unresolved. Trimming took 1 base from V and 4 from J, leaving 17 bases between them. CDR1 and CDR2 (germline): MGHRA, YSYEKL. The CDR3 is 18 amino acids.